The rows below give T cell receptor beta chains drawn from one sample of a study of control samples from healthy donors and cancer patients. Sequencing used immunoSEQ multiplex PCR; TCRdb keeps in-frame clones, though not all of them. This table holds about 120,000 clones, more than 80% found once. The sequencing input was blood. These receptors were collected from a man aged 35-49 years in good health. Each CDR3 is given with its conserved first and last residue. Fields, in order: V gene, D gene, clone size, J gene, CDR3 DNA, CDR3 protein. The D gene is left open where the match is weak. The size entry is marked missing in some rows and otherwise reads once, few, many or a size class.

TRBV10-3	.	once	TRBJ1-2	TGTGCCATCAGAGGAGAGGGGTTTTGGTATGGCTACACCTTC	CAIRGEGFWYGYTF
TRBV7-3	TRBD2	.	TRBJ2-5	TGTGCCAGCAGCCCTACTAGCGGGGGGGTCGAGACCCAGTACTTC	CASSPTSGGVETQYF
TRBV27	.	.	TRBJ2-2	TGTGCCAGCAGTTCAACAGGGTTGAACACCGGGGAGCTGTTTTTT	CASSSTGLNTGELFF
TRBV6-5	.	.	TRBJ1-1	TGTGCCAGCAGTTATGGGATCTTGAACACTGAAGCTTTCTTT	CASSYGILNTEAFF
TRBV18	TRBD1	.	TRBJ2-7	TGTGCCAGCTCACCGGGACAGGGGGTCTACGAGCAGTACTTC	CASSPGQGVYEQYF
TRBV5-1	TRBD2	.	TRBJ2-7	TGCGCCAGCAGCTCCCCCGGACTAGCGGGGGGTGAGCAGTACTTC	CASSSPGLAGGEQYF
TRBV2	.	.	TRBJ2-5	TGTGCCAGCAAACCAACGGGGGGCGTGGAGACCCAGTACTTC	CASKPTGGVETQYF
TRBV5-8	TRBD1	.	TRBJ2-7	TGTGCCAGCAGCCGGAGTCCGGGACAGGGGGCGCCCCGGCCCTACGAGCAGTACTTC	CASSRSPGQGAPRPYEQYF
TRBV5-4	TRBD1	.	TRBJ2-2	TGTGCCAGCAGCTCTCGGACAGGGGGGAACACCGGGGAGCTGTTTTTT	CASSSRTGGNTGELFF
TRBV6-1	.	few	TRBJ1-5	TGTGCCAGCAGTGAACGGAACAGGAATAGCAATCAGCCCCAGCATTTT	CASSERNRNSNQPQHF
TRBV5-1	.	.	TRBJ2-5	TGCGCCAGCAGCTTAGAGCGAGGTCTGAGCCAAGAGACCCAGTACTTC	CASSLERGLSQETQYF
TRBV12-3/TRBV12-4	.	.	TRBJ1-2	TGTGCCAGCAGTTTAGACAACTATGGCTACACCTTC	CASSLDNYGYTF
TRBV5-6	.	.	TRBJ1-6	TGTGCCAGCAGCTTGGACAGCCGTATTACTTCACCCCTCCACTTT	CASSLDSRITSPLHF
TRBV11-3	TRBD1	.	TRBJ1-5	TGTGCCAGCAGCTTAGGGGGGACAGGGTCTGAACAGCCCCAGCATTTT	CASSLGGTGSEQPQHF
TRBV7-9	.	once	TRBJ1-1	TGTGCCAGCAGCTTGGACCTCCTGAACACTGAAGCTTTCTTT	CASSLDLLNTEAFF
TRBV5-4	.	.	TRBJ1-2	TGTGCCAGCAGCTTGATGGGCAGGGGTCGCTATGGCTACACCTTC	CASSLMGRGRYGYTF
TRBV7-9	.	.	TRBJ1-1	TGTGCCAGCAGCTTACGGGGGGTCACTGAAGCTTTCTTT	CASSLRGVTEAFF
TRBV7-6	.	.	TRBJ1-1	TGTGCCAGCAGTCGCCTCCGGGACTTGAACACTGAAGCTTTCTTT	CASSRLRDLNTEAFF
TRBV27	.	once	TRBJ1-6	TGTGCCAGCAGTAAGCGCACAGGGTCAATCATTTCACCCCTCCACTTT	CASSKRTGSIISPLHF
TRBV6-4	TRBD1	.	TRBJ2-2	TGTGCCAGCAGTGAACACAGGGGAGACACCGGGGAGCTGTTTTTT	CASSEHRGDTGELFF
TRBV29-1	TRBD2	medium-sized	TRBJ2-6	TGCAGCGTTGCCCGGGAGGGTGTTGGGGCCAACGTCCTGACTTTC	CSVAREGVGANVLTF
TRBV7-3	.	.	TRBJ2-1	TGTGCCAGCAGCATAGACAGTAGCTCCTACAATGAGCAGTTCTTC	CASSIDSSSYNEQFF
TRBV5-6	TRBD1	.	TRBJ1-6	TGTGCCAGCACAATAGGACAGGGCCTATCTTATTCACCCCTCCACTTT	CASTIGQGLSYSPLHF
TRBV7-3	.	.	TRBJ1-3	TGTGCCAGCGGCAAGGACTCTGGAAACACCATATATTTT	CASGKDSGNTIYF
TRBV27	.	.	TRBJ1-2	TGTGCCAGCACCCCGGGGGGGGATGGCTACACCTTC	CASTPGGDGYTF
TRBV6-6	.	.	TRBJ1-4	TGTGCCGTCACAGGAGACCTTTGGGAAAAACTGTTTTTT	CAVTGDLWEKLFF
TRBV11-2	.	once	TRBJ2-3	TGTGCCAGCAGCTCCGGGCTGACAGATACGCAGTATTTT	CASSSGLTDTQYF
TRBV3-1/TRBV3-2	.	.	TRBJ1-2	TGTGCCAGCAGCCAAGATCTCAGTCTGGATGGCTACACCTTC	CASSQDLSLDGYTF
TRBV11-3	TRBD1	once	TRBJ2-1	TGTGCCAGCGCTCTGAGGGCCGGGACAGGGGGAAATGAGCAGTTCTTC	CASALRAGTGGNEQFF
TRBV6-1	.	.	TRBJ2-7	TGTGCCAGCAGTGAAGACCCATACTGGGAGCAGTACTTC	CASSEDPYWEQYF
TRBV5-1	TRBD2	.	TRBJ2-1	TGCGCCAGCAGCTTGTTGGCCGCTAGCGGGGGGTTCAATGAGCAGTTCTTC	CASSLLAASGGFNEQFF
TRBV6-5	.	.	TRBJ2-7	TGTGCCAGCAGTTACAATGTGGCGGGGTCTTTCTACGAGCAGTACTTC	CASSYNVAGSFYEQYF
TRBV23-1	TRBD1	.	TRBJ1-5	TGCGCCAGTTTACAGGGGAACCAGCCCCAGCATTTT	CASLQGNQPQHF
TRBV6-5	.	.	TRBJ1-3	TGTGCCAGCAGTTACGTTGCCGGAAACACCATATATTTT	CASSYVAGNTIYF
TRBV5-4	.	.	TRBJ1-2	TGTGCCAGCAGATCACAACCGCGGTATGGCTACACCTTC	CASRSQPRYGYTF
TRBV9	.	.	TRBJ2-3	TGTGCCAGCAGCGTAGGTGGCCTTGGGCACACAGATACGCAGTATTTT	CASSVGGLGHTDTQYF
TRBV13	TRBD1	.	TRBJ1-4	TGTGCCAGCAGCTCACGGCCGGGACAGAGTAAATATGAATTCGGAAAACTGTTTTTT	CASSSRPGQSKYEFGKLFF
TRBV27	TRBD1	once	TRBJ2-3	TGTGCCAGCAGCCGTGGACAGGGACCCACAGATACGCAGTATTTT	CASSRGQGPTDTQYF
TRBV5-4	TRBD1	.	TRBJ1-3	TGTGCCAGCAGCTTGCCCCCGGGACAGGGCCACACCATATATTTT	CASSLPPGQGHTIYF
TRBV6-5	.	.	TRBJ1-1	TGTGCCAGCAGTTACTCGACCCCCAGGGCTGAAGCTTTCTTT	CASSYSTPRAEAFF
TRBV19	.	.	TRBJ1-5	TGTGCCAGTAGTTCTCAGAGACAGCCCCAGCATTTT	CASSSQRQPQHF
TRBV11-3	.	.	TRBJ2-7	TGTGCCAGCAGCCGGACAAACTCCTACGAGCAGTACTTC	CASSRTNSYEQYF